A selection of T cell receptor beta chains follows, all from one sample in a study of T cell responses to AZD1222 COVID-19 vaccine. Data came from immunoSEQ multiplex PCR; TCRdb stores just in-frame clones and leaves some out. Counted here are roughly 120,000 clones, about 88% occurring once; the ten biggest clones make up around 9.4%. This sample comprised peripheral blood, obtained on day 0 of AZD1222 vaccination. These receptors were collected from an adult in good health. Each CDR3 is given with its conserved first and last residue. Fields, in order: clone size, V gene, J gene, CDR3 length, D gene, CDR3 DNA, CDR3 protein. A D gene is named only where the DNA matches it firmly. Some rows mark clone size as missing; the rest say once, few, many or name a class of expanded clone.

clone_size: .
v_call: TRBV6-2/TRBV6-3
j_call: TRBJ1-5
cdr3_length: 11
d_call: .
cdr3_nt: TGTGCCAGCAGTTACCCCCAGCCCCAGCATTTT
cdr3_aa: CASSYPQPQHF

clone_size: .
v_call: TRBV5-5
j_call: TRBJ2-7
cdr3_length: 15
d_call: TRBD1
cdr3_nt: TGTGCCAGCAGCCAGGACAGGGTGAGCTCCTACGAGCAGTACTTC
cdr3_aa: CASSQDRVSSYEQYF

clone_size: .
v_call: TRBV7-9
j_call: TRBJ2-3
cdr3_length: 12
d_call: .
cdr3_nt: TGTGCCAGCAGCTTCGAAGCAGATACGCAGTATTTT
cdr3_aa: CASSFEADTQYF

clone_size: .
v_call: TRBV19
j_call: TRBJ1-2
cdr3_length: 13
d_call: .
cdr3_nt: TGTGCCAGTTCCCGGGGGGACGACTATGGCTACACCTTC
cdr3_aa: CASSRGDDYGYTF

clone_size: .
v_call: TRBV11-2
j_call: TRBJ2-1
cdr3_length: 17
d_call: TRBD2
cdr3_nt: TGTGCCAGCAGCTTAGGTGGCGGGAGAGACCTATACAATGAGCAGTTCTTC
cdr3_aa: CASSLGGGRDLYNEQFF

clone_size: .
v_call: TRBV11-2
j_call: TRBJ2-5
cdr3_length: 12
d_call: .
cdr3_nt: TGTGCCAGCAGCCCCACCCCAGAGACCCAGTACTTC
cdr3_aa: CASSPTPETQYF

clone_size: .
v_call: TRBV28
j_call: TRBJ2-7
cdr3_length: 15
d_call: TRBD1
cdr3_nt: TGTGCCAGCAGTCCCCGACAGGGGCTCTATAACGAGCAGTACTTC
cdr3_aa: CASSPRQGLYNEQYF

clone_size: .
v_call: TRBV29-1
j_call: TRBJ1-2
cdr3_length: 15
d_call: TRBD1
cdr3_nt: TGCAGCGTTGCAGAGACAGGGGGTTTTCGCTATGGCTACACCTTC
cdr3_aa: CSVAETGGFRYGYTF

clone_size: .
v_call: TRBV7-3
j_call: TRBJ2-5
cdr3_length: 14
d_call: .
cdr3_nt: TGTGCCAGCAGCTTAGCAGGGGCGGGAGAGACCCAGTACTTC
cdr3_aa: CASSLAGAGETQYF

clone_size: .
v_call: TRBV9
j_call: TRBJ2-3
cdr3_length: 16
d_call: .
cdr3_nt: TGTGCCAGCAGCGTAGAAGGCCTAACTTACACAGATACGCAGTATTTT
cdr3_aa: CASSVEGLTYTDTQYF

clone_size: few
v_call: TRBV5-5
j_call: TRBJ2-5
cdr3_length: 12
d_call: .
cdr3_nt: TGTGCCAGCAGCGAGCCGCAAGAGACCCAGTACTTC
cdr3_aa: CASSEPQETQYF

clone_size: .
v_call: TRBV27
j_call: TRBJ2-7
cdr3_length: 12
d_call: .
cdr3_nt: TGTGCCAGCAGTTCCCCTCTTTACGAGCAGTACTTC
cdr3_aa: CASSSPLYEQYF

clone_size: .
v_call: TRBV9
j_call: TRBJ2-7
cdr3_length: 16
d_call: .
cdr3_nt: TGTGCCAGCAGCCCTAGAGGCAGGGGGGTTTTAGGGGAGCAGTACTTC
cdr3_aa: CASSPRGRGVLGEQYF

clone_size: .
v_call: TRBV2
j_call: TRBJ2-7
cdr3_length: 13
d_call: .
cdr3_nt: TGTGCCAGCGAGGGAAATTATGGATACGAGCAGTACTTC
cdr3_aa: CASEGNYGYEQYF

clone_size: .
v_call: TRBV18
j_call: TRBJ2-5
cdr3_length: 17
d_call: TRBD2
cdr3_nt: TGTGCCAGCTCACTAACATCTCTAGCGGGAGGGCCTGAGACCCAGTACTTC
cdr3_aa: CASSLTSLAGGPETQYF

clone_size: .
v_call: TRBV6-5
j_call: TRBJ2-7
cdr3_length: 13
d_call: .
cdr3_nt: TGTGCCAGCAGTTACATGGGGTGGGACGAGCAGTACTTC
cdr3_aa: CASSYMGWDEQYF

clone_size: .
v_call: TRBV5-1
j_call: TRBJ1-1
cdr3_length: 14
d_call: .
cdr3_nt: TGCGCCAGCAGCTCAGGGAATATGAACACTGAAGCTTTCTTT
cdr3_aa: CASSSGNMNTEAFF

clone_size: .
v_call: TRBV7-3
j_call: TRBJ1-1
cdr3_length: 14
d_call: .
cdr3_nt: TGTGCCAGCAGCTTGAGTCCAGGGGACACTGAAGCTTTCTTT
cdr3_aa: CASSLSPGDTEAFF

clone_size: .
v_call: TRBV21-1
j_call: TRBJ1-3
cdr3_length: 18
d_call: .
cdr3_nt: TGTGCCAGCAGCAAAAATTATGACAGGGGGGCTTACGGAAACACCATATATTTT
cdr3_aa: CASSKNYDRGAYGNTIYF

clone_size: .
v_call: TRBV2
j_call: TRBJ2-2
cdr3_length: 15
d_call: .
cdr3_nt: TGTGCCAGCAGTTTAGTGACAACCCCTCCCGGGGAGCTGTTTTTT
cdr3_aa: CASSLVTTPPGELFF